Below are 19 T cell receptor beta chains sequenced from a single sample in a study of shared clonotypes between healthy human individuals. Sequencing used immunoSEQ multiplex PCR; TCRdb keeps in-frame clones, though not all of them. This sample has about 1 million clones, with 65% to 80% found just once. The sequenced sample consisted of memory CD4+ T cells sorted from blood. Noted subset: CD45RA-negative fraction. The receptors here all came from a man aged 18 to 29 in good health.

The J gene is TRBJ1-5, the V gene TRBV7-2, with D maybe TRBD1 (6 bases). This CDR3 has 15 residues. V lost 4 bases and J 0 bases, leaving 10 bases between the germline ends. Germline CDR1 and CDR2: SGHTA and FQGNSA. CDR3 residues: CASSSQGHSNQPQHF. CDR3 DNA: TGTGCCAGCAGCTCACAGGGTCATAGCAATCAGCCCCAGCATTTT.

V usage is TRBV6-1 and J usage is TRBJ1-4, with a weak D call TRBD1 (5 bases). This CDR3 contains 15 residues. CDR1 is MNHNS, CDR2 SASEGT, per germline. V gave up 6 bases and J gave up 4 bases, with 15 bases separating them. The CDR3: CASRSFKGDNEKLFF. The CDR3 nucleotides read TGTGCCAGCAGGAGCTTCAAAGGGGATAATGAAAAACTGTTTTTT.

This clone was seen only once. CDR3 amino acids: CASSLDSTGANVLTF. Written as DNA, the CDR3 is TGTGCCAGCAGCTTAGACAGTACTGGGGCCAACGTCCTGACTTTC. J is TRBJ2-6 and V is TRBV11-2; D not resolved. This CDR3 region has 15 residues. Germline assignment: CDR1 SGHAT and CDR2 FQNNGV. V was cut by 0 bases and J by 2 bases, with 5 bases left in between.

The chain employs TRBV10-3 and TRBJ2-5; 8 bases align to TRBD1. After removal of 3 bases from V and 5 bases from J, the junction contained 11 bases not matched to a gene. From germline, CDR1 is ENHRY and CDR2 SYGVKD. The CDR3 contains 16 residues. In DNA form, the CDR3 reads TGTGCCATCAGTGATACGGCGGGACAGGCGGGGGAGACCCAGTACTTC. This translates into CAISDTAGQAGETQYF.

This chain connects TRBV6-1 to TRBJ1-4, with a weak D call TRBD1 (6 bases). V was shortened by 7 bases and J by 4 bases, with 16 bases between the two germline ends. Germline V lookup: CDR1 MNHNS, CDR2 SASEGT. The CDR3 extends over 15 amino acids. DNA of the CDR3: TGTGCCAGCACCGAAGGGACACGTGGTAATGAAAAACTGTTTTTT. It encodes CASTEGTRGNEKLFF.

The chain combines TRBV5-1 with TRBJ2-2; D may be TRBD1 (6 bases). Germline V gene data show CDR1 as SGHRS and CDR2 as YFSETQ. The CDR3 consists of 18 residues. The V end was cut by 1 base, the J end by 6 bases, with 22 bases between. CDR3 in amino acids: CASSLIPSARGNAGELFF. The CDR3 bases are TGCGCCAGCAGCTTGATCCCCTCAGCCAGGGGCAATGCCGGGGAGCTGTTTTTT.

The chain has TRBV5-1 and TRBJ2-3; D not certain. The CDR3 contains 15 residues. Germline V lookup: CDR1 SGHRS, CDR2 YFSETQ. Between the trimmed V and J ends, which lost 2 bases and 5 bases, there was a span of 15 bases. CDR3 loop: CASSFLPSALDTQYF. CDR3 nucleotides: TGCGCCAGCAGCTTCCTGCCCTCCGCTCTAGATACGCAGTATTTT.

The chain carries TRBV7-2 and TRBJ1-1; perhaps TRBD1 as D (5 bases). V gave up 2 bases and J gave up 12 bases, with 13 bases separating them. Germline CDR1 and CDR2: SGHTA and FQGNSA. The CDR3 is made up of 12 amino acids. Written as DNA, the CDR3 is TGTGCCAGCAGCTTACGGGGCCTATTTCCTTTCTTT. Translated: CASSLRGLFPFF. Full variable domain (missing parts from reference TRBV7-2 and TRBJ1-1): GAGVSQSPSNKVTEKGKDVELRCDPISGHTALYWYRQSLGQGLEFLIYFQGNSAPDKSGLPSDRFSAERTGGSVSTLTIQRTQQEDSAVYLCASSLRGLFPFFGQGTRLTVV.

This clone is a singleton in its sample. The chain recombines TRBV18 with TRBJ1-1; weak D call: TRBD1 (5 bases). Trimming cost V 1 base and J 1 base, with 10 bases left between them. The CDR3 totals 15 residues. CDR1 KGHSH and CDR2 LQKENI come from the germline V gene. This CDR3 is CASSPQGPKNTEAFF. The CDR3 DNA reads TGTGCCAGCTCACCACAGGGGCCCAAGAACACTGAAGCTTTCTTT.

The chain uses TRBV25-1 and TRBJ2-7; possibly TRBD2 for D (6 bases). From germline, CDR1 is MGHDK and CDR2 SYGVNS. The CDR3 runs to 13 residues. The V end was cut by 1 base, the J end by 5 bases, with 9 bases between. The CDR3 DNA reads TGTGCCAGCAGTGAATCGGGGGACCACGAGCAGTACTTC. It encodes CASSESGDHEQYF.

This clone has just one count. The chain couples TRBV30 to TRBJ2-7; D unresolved. The CDR3 has 13 amino acids. The V gene's germline CDR1 is GTSNPN and CDR2 SVGIG (reference sequence). The ends were cut back, 4 bases at V and 3 bases at J, with 13 bases in the middle. The CDR3 DNA reads TGTGCCTGGACCCCCCCGGCTAGCTACGAGCAGTACTTC. Its translation is CAWTPPASYEQYF.

The chain uses TRBV19 and TRBJ2-2; 8 bases are a match to TRBD1. Germline trimming cut 6 bases from V and 5 bases from J; bases unmatched to any gene: 5. The CDR3 runs 14 residues. Germline V gives CDR1 LNHDA, CDR2 SQIVND (reference sequence). The CDR3 reads CASRAGGRTGELFF. CDR3 nucleotides: TGTGCCAGTAGAGCAGGGGGCAGAACCGGGGAGCTGTTTTTT.

V and J are TRBV4-1 and TRBJ2-1; 7 nucleotides line up with TRBD2. Germline V CDR1 and CDR2: MGHRA, YSYEKL. There are 16 residues in the CDR3. V dropped 0 bases and J dropped 3; count of bases not matched to a gene: 5. The CDR3 loop reads CASSQESSGLYNEQFF. DNA for the CDR3: TGCGCCAGCAGCCAAGAATCTAGCGGCCTCTACAATGAGCAGTTCTTC.

V usage is TRBV19 and J usage is TRBJ2-5, with D tentatively TRBD1 (5 bases). Germline CDR1 and CDR2: LNHDA and SQIVND (reference sequence). V dropped 6 bases and J dropped 1 base, with 18 bases sitting between them. This CDR3 is 16 amino acids long. CDR3 residues: CASSQNRPSVQETQYF. The CDR3 nucleotides are TGTGCCAGTAGCCAGAACAGGCCAAGTGTCCAAGAGACCCAGTACTTC.

The rearrangement links TRBV30 to TRBJ1-3; D is uncertain. CDR1 and CDR2 (germline): GTSNPN, SVGIG (reference sequence). The CDR3 is made up of 15 amino acids. Trimming removed 2 bases from V and 2 bases from J, with 13 bases in between. DNA of the CDR3: TGTGCCTGGAGTATCTCGGGAAGGACTGGAAACACCATATATTTT. It translates to CAWSISGRTGNTIYF.

Of note for this clone: This CDR3 is also generated by other DNA sequences in the sample. The chain has TRBV7-2 and TRBJ2-6, with unresolved D. V dropped 0 bases and J dropped 1 base, with 4 bases sitting between them. The CDR3 is made up of 15 amino acids. Germline assignment: CDR1 SGHTA and CDR2 FQGNSA. The CDR3 spells CASSLAVSGANVLTF. The CDR3 nucleotides read TGTGCCAGCAGCTTAGCGGTATCTGGGGCCAACGTCCTGACTTTC.

CDR3 nucleotide sequence: TGTGCCAGCAGTGACGCGGCGGACAGGGAGGGGGATGGCTACACCTTC. It yields the protein CASSDAADREGDGYTF. The chain recombines TRBV25-1 with TRBJ1-2; TRBD1 agrees at 8 bases. V gave up 3 bases and J gave up 6 bases; unmatched junction bases: 12. Germline CDR1 is MGHDK and CDR2 is SYGVNS. The CDR3 runs to 16 residues.

This chain links TRBV4-2 with TRBJ2-3; tentatively, D is TRBD2 (7 bases). Germline V gene sequence: CDR1 LGHNA, CDR2 YNFKEQ. Trimming shortened V by 0 bases and J by 3 bases, and 16 bases separated the two germline ends. The CDR3 extends over 17 amino acids. In nucleotides, the CDR3 is TGTGCCAGCAGCCAAGATTGGACTAGGGGGTCGACAGATACGCAGTATTTT. The encoded protein is CASSQDWTRGSTDTQYF.

The gene calls are TRBV7-2 and TRBJ2-7; 9 bases line up with TRBD1. From germline, CDR1 is SGHTA and CDR2 FQGNSA. CDR3 size: 15 residues. The V and J ends lost 1 base and 3 bases, in that order; junction bases with no gene match: 4. CDR3 DNA sequence: TGTGCCAGCAGCTTAGGTCGGACAGGGGTCTACGAGCAGTACTTC. Translating gives CASSLGRTGVYEQYF.